These 21 T cell receptor beta chains were sequenced from one sample in a study of T cells after posttransplantation cyclophosphamide. Here immunoSEQ multiplex PCR was the method, and the copy in TCRdb shows in-frame clones only, minus some. The sample contains about 7,700 clones, none of them singletons. Treatment was busulfan-fludarabine conditioning, a marrow graft, and cyclophosphamide on days +3 and +4. Sequenced here: PBMCs, sampled 94 days after allogeneic stem cell transplant with posttransplant cyclophosphamide. The receptors stem from a female patient in her sixties who received an allogeneic stem cell transplant from an unrelated donor, was CMV-positive, and had acute GVHD only. The graft donor may have contributed some T cells.

This clone has ten or more counts. V usage is TRBV5-1 and J usage is TRBJ2-7, with D maybe TRBD2 (6 bases). The CDR3 is made up of 15 amino acids. V dropped 6 bases and J dropped 4 bases, with 20 bases sitting between them. Per the germline V gene, CDR1 is SGHRS and CDR2 is YFSETQ. CDR3 nucleotides: TGCGCCAGCAAAAACAACCCGGGGGACCAGTACGAGCAGTACTTC. Translated: CASKNNPGDQYEQYF.

Many counts were recorded for this clone. V gene TRBV6-5 combines with J gene TRBJ2-5; 11 nucleotides line up with TRBD2. V dropped 4 bases and J dropped 1; count of bases not matched to a gene: 5. Looked up from germline, CDR1 is MNHEY and CDR2 is SVGAGI. The CDR3 totals 16 residues. The CDR3 reads CASSSSSGGTQETQYF. The CDR3 region has the DNA TGTGCCAGCAGTTCATCTAGCGGGGGGACCCAAGAGACCCAGTACTTC.

This clone has a handful of counts. V gene TRBV19 combines with J gene TRBJ1-6, with D hard to call. This CDR3 has 15 amino acids. Trimming removed 5 bases from V and 6 bases from J, with 14 bases in between. Looked up from germline, CDR1 is LNHDA and CDR2 is SQIVND (reference sequence). This chain's CDR3 is CASSPMSQANSPLHF. The CDR3 coding sequence is TGTGCCAGTAGTCCCATGTCCCAAGCTAATTCACCCCTCCACTTT.

This clone was counted a few times. This rearrangement joins TRBV12-3 or TRBV12-4 to TRBJ1-2; perhaps TRBD1 as D (5 bases). The CDR3 sequence is 13 residues long. Trimming took off 3 bases at V and 3 bases at J, with 8 bases between the two ends. CDR3: CASSFDRDYGYTF. The DNA of the CDR3 is TGTGCCAGCAGTTTTGACAGAGACTATGGCTACACCTTC.

This clone was counted at least ten times. The CDR3 DNA follows: TGTGCCAGCAGCTTAGAGGCCACTAGGGCGAATTCACCCCTCCACTTT. Protein: CASSLEATRANSPLHF. The chain uses TRBV7-8 and TRBJ1-6, with D unresolved. V lost 1 base, J lost 7 bases, and 14 bases lay in between. The CDR3 runs 16 residues. Germline V gene lookup returns CDR1 SGHVS and CDR2 FQNEAQ.

This clone was picked up many times. The rearrangement uses TRBV28 and TRBJ2-3; D is uncertain. This CDR3 region has 10 residues. Germline V lookup: CDR1 MDHEN, CDR2 SYDVKM. Trimming took off 4 bases at V and 6 bases at J, with 2 bases between the two ends. In nucleotides, the CDR3 is TGTGCCAGCAGTTCGGATACGCAGTATTTT. It encodes CASSSDTQYF.

Many counts were recorded for this clone. V is TRBV7-9 and J is TRBJ2-7; D gene ambiguous. The CDR3 covers 12 residues. V was shortened by 4 bases and J by 3 bases, with 7 bases between the two germline ends. The germline V gene encodes CDR1 SEHNR and CDR2 FQNEAQ (reference sequence). The CDR3 loop is CASSSNSYEQYF. The DNA for the CDR3 is TGTGCCAGCAGCTCCAACAGCTACGAGCAGTACTTC.

This clone appeared many times. The gene calls are TRBV5-4 and TRBJ1-4; D is possibly TRBD1 (5 bases). The germline V gene encodes CDR1 SGHNT and CDR2 YYREEE (reference sequence). Trimming stripped 0 bases from V and 8 bases from J, with 14 bases between. This CDR3 has 15 amino acids. The CDR3 coding sequence is TGTGCCAGCAGCTTGGTGCCGGGGGGTTCAGAAAAACTGTTTTTT. It yields the protein CASSLVPGGSEKLFF. Looking up the rest from reference TRBV5-4 and TRBJ1-4 gives the full variable domain: ETGVTQSPTHLIKTRGQQVTLRCSSQSGHNTVSWYQQALGQGPQFIFQYYREEENGRGNFPPRFSGLQFPNYSSELNVNALELDDSALYLCASSLVPGGSEKLFFGSGTQLSVL.

This clone was recorded at least ten times. Written as DNA, the CDR3 is TGTGCCAGCAGTTTAACTAGCGGGAGACCCCTTGGCTACGAGCAGTACTTC. Residues: CASSLTSGRPLGYEQYF. The rearrangement uses TRBV27 and TRBJ2-7; 11 bases match TRBD2. From germline, CDR1 is MNHEY and CDR2 SMNVEV (reference sequence). CDR3 length: 17 amino acids. The V segment lost 2 bases and the J segment 3 bases; nucleotides outside the gene matches: 9.

This clone occurred many times. V gene TRBV28 combines with J gene TRBJ1-4, with 9 bases aligning to TRBD1. The CDR3 runs 16 residues. With 3 bases clipped from V and 7 bases from J, the junction kept 9 bases outside the gene matches. Germline CDR1 and CDR2: MDHEN and SYDVKM. The CDR3: CASSFRDRVWGEKLFF. CDR3 nucleotides: TGTGCCAGCAGTTTTAGGGACAGGGTGTGGGGTGAAAAACTGTTTTTT.

The table lists this clone with a few counts. This chain links TRBV11-2 with TRBJ2-2, with 8 positions matching TRBD2. Trimming cost V 5 bases and J 3 bases; bases outside gene matches: 5. Germline lookup yields CDR1 SGHAT and CDR2 FQNNGV. This CDR3 is 15 amino acids long. In DNA form, the CDR3 reads TGTGCCAGCAGCCCAGAGCGGGGGTACACCGGGGAGCTGTTTTTT. This translates into CASSPERGYTGELFF.

This clone has just a few counts. The V and J genes are TRBV2 and TRBJ2-5, with a tentative D call TRBD2 (5 bases). Trimming stripped 10 bases from V and 5 bases from J, with 20 bases between. The germline CDR1 and CDR2 sequences are SNHLY and FYNNEI. The CDR3 loop spans 14 amino acids. CDR3 sequence: CATARLSLGETQYF. The CDR3, as DNA: TGTGCCACCGCGCGACTATCTCTTGGGGAGACCCAGTACTTC.

This clone was seen many times. The rearrangement links TRBV2 to TRBJ2-1; D is possibly TRBD2 (7 bases). This CDR3 is built from 15 residues. V was trimmed by 3 bases and J by 7 bases, leaving 16 bases between them. The germline gives CDR1 SNHLY, CDR2 FYNNEI. Here the CDR3 reads CASSDRGGITNEQFF. As DNA, the CDR3 is TGTGCCAGCAGTGACAGGGGAGGGATAACTAATGAGCAGTTCTTC.

This clone showed up many times. Here the CDR3 reads CATSRDTGLNSGNTIYF. The CDR3 coding sequence is TGTGCCACCAGCAGAGATACAGGGCTGAACTCTGGAAACACCATATATTTT. The chain links TRBV15 to TRBJ1-3; TRBD1 is a possible D gene (6 bases). Germline values: CDR1 LNHNV, CDR2 YYDKDF (reference sequence). V was pared by 0 bases and J by 0 bases, with 12 bases between. This CDR3 region has 17 residues.

This clone was counted ten times or more. V and J are TRBV7-9 and TRBJ2-1; D is uncertain. V was pared by 5 bases and J by 6 bases, with 17 bases between. The CDR3 sequence is 15 residues long. CDR1 and CDR2 (germline): SEHNR, FQNEAQ (reference sequence). The CDR3 nucleotides read TGTGCCAGCAGCCCAAAGATAAGGGTGGGCAATGAGCAGTTCTTC. This gives the protein CASSPKIRVGNEQFF.

There are many counts of this clone. This chain connects TRBV11-3 to TRBJ2-1, with TRBD2 identical over 11 bases. CDR1 and CDR2 from the germline V gene are SGHNT and YENEEA. V lost 5 bases, J lost 12 bases, and 15 bases stayed unmatched. The CDR3 covers 16 residues. The CDR3 sequence: CASSLPSQLAGAPQFF. DNA of the CDR3: TGTGCCAGCAGCCTACCCTCGCAACTAGCGGGGGCGCCGCAGTTCTTC.

The chain links TRBV30 to TRBJ1-5; D uncertain. Trimming left V 5 bases short and J 7 bases short, with 15 bases between. The length of the CDR3 is 13 residues. The germline gives CDR1 GTSNPN, CDR2 SVGIG (reference sequence). For the CDR3, the DNA is TGTGCCTGGTCCCCCTACAGTGGACAGCCCCAGCATTTT. Its protein is CAWSPYSGQPQHF. The whole variable domain, filled in from reference TRBV30 and TRBJ1-5, reads SQTIHQWPATLVQPVGSPLSLECTVEGTSNPNLYWYRQAAGRGLQLLFYSVGIGQISSEVPQNLSASRPQDRQFILSSKKLLLSDSGFYLCAWSPYSGQPQHFGDGTRLSIL.

This clone was counted at least ten times. This chain connects TRBV11-3 to TRBJ2-7; possibly TRBD1 for D (5 bases). The V and J ends lost 1 base and 7 bases respectively, with 8 bases between them. This CDR3 has 12 amino acids. Germline CDR1 reads SGHNT; CDR2 reads YENEEA. The CDR3 nucleotides are TGTGCCAGCAGCTTAGGGAACAGGGAGCAGTACTTC. It specifies CASSLGNREQYF.

This clone was observed many times. The chain is built from TRBV14 and TRBJ1-2, with 12 bases that match TRBD1. Germline V gene sequence: CDR1 SGHDN, CDR2 FVKESK. Trimming removed 4 bases from V and 8 bases from J; junction bases left unmatched: 14. The CDR3 has 17 residues. This chain's CDR3 is CASSRGTGGLLGEGYTF. The CDR3 bases are TGTGCCAGCAGCCGCGGGACAGGGGGCCTCCTGGGCGAGGGCTACACCTTC.

This clone came up many times. The J gene is TRBJ2-1, the V gene TRBV5-5, with TRBD2 matching 9 bases. Trimming removed 0 bases from V and 8 bases from J; junction bases left unmatched: 3. The CDR3 spans 14 residues. From germline, CDR1 is SGHKS and CDR2 YYEKEE (reference sequence). The CDR3 loop reads CASSLGWTSDEQFF. CDR3 sequence (DNA): TGTGCCAGCAGCTTGGGGTGGACTAGCGATGAGCAGTTCTTC.

By share, this clone ranks as medium-sized. The chain joins TRBV2 to TRBJ1-1; D possibly corresponds to TRBD1 (5 bases). This CDR3 spans 11 amino acids. The germline V gene encodes CDR1 SNHLY and CDR2 FYNNEI. Trimming removed 6 bases from V and 10 bases from J, with 12 bases in between. CDR3 residues: CASSVGGGAFF. The DNA of the CDR3 is TGTGCCAGCAGCGTGGGGGGTGGAGCTTTCTTT.